This TCR beta chain was recovered during a study of cytomegalovirus exposure and HLA in healthy donors (dated by TCRdb to about 2017). For the wider study: In an earlier analysis of some 610 of the donors, around 300 Gb of sequence data and approximately 100 million unique TCR beta sequences from 150 million to 200 million T cells were reported. An early release that covered more than 550 HLA-typed donors contained approximately 300 gigabases of sequencing data and around 80 million unique TCR sequences. Of the approximately 370 genotyped donors, approximately 80% were placed in the genetic ancestry cluster associated with self-reported Caucasian donors. The study was designed to test whether signatures of past pathogen exposure could be identified by cataloging public T cell receptors. The T cell repertoires of around 730 subjects were profiled by immunosequencing and related to cytomegalovirus serostatus. Besides the first cohort of around 700 subjects, a separate validation cohort made up of about 120 different subjects was used. High-throughput TCR immunosequencing, statistical association of individual TCRs with disease status, and machine learning were combined to predict cytomegalovirus infection status. To study patterns of TCR occurrence, a later analysis re-analyzed previously published TCR beta repertoires from more than 550 donors and added high-resolution HLA genotyping. Rather than using new phenotypic data, the later analysis identified candidate immune exposures from TCR beta sequences and from how often those sequences occurred across donors. In an earlier analysis of 500 to 650 of the donors, high-throughput TCR beta sequencing was used to judge whether each TCR beta V gene segment behaved as functional or pseudogenic. Donor age, sex, ethnicity and CMV serostatus were compiled together with the repertoire data. Genome-wide SNP genotypes for about three fifths of the roughly 670 donors were used in a later genetic analysis, which treated that subset as a discovery cohort. All discovery cohort repertoires had been generated on a single sequencing platform. Both class I and class II loci were covered by HLA typing, at four-digit resolution. Typing coverage differed by locus: A, B, C, DRB1 and DQB1 were typed in about 629-630 donors, DQA1 in about 560, DPA1 in approximately 610, and DPB1 in just under 480. Roughly 5 DR-DQ haplotypes were handled as single units for association and clustering, since linkage in the cohort was strong. On average, around 240,000 unique TCR beta nucleotide sequences were sequenced per donor among 300 to 500 genotyped donors of the cohort, with 15% to 20% of those sequences being non-productive.

The CDR1 and CDR2 encoded by the germline V gene (reference sequence) are LNHNV and YYDKDF. The junction shows trimming of 2 bases on V and 4 bases on J, and the gene matches do not reach 3 bases of it. The CDR3 holds 17 amino acids from the cysteine to the phenylalanine. The retained sequence is limited to the CDR3, 51 bases, with the frame set at the first base. What the study reported, not specific to this receptor: Broadly in line with IMGT annotations, most TCR beta V segments showed up in productive rearrangements about 90% or about 30% of the time in an earlier analysis of roughly 590 of the donors. Most CMV-associated TCR beta chains appeared to be HLA-restricted in a later analysis, and the HLA associations seemed to be driven largely by CMV exposure. According to a later analysis, parvovirus B19, influenza, CMV and Epstein-Barr virus appeared linked to several top co-occurrence clusters. A few of the identified cytomegalovirus-associated TCR beta chains were confirmed in vitro to be specific for cytomegalovirus antigens. Because HLA typing was unavailable for some donors at each locus, only the typed subset was used in association tests. Assigning TCR associations to individual alleles was difficult when HLA alleles, especially DR and DQ, strongly co-occurred. Presence/absence analyses assumed roughly uniform sequencing depth across donors, an assumption that may not hold. A further reported finding was that TCR beta sequences accurately predicted the HLA-A and HLA-B alleles for most subjects in the first cohort. Immune exposure information for the cohort was limited to CMV serostatus. The 87-base-pair reads could not distinguish some IMGT-functional V segments, including TRBV6-2 and TRBV6-3, so those segments were excluded. In a later analysis, the rate of TCR association differed among HLA loci, with DRB1 alleles having the most associated TCRs and HLA-C alleles having the fewest. Specific HLA alleles were associated with 16,951 TCR beta sequences at a false discovery rate of 0.05 in a later analysis. Linkage disequilibrium might explain the correlated functional status among segregating V segments, but an unknown experimental factor could not be excluded. In this cohort, only TCR beta chains were sequenced, and detectable features were limited by the absence of alpha or paired-chain data. In a later genetic analysis, fewer N-insertions in productive TCRs were reported among donors in an Asian-associated ancestry cluster than the approximately 710-donor mean. The sequencing pipeline was judged likely to have produced a cluster of highly shared sequence variants as a technical artifact. According to the authors, the approach could potentially be generalized to other disease states and immunological phenotypes. The study listed approximately 150 TCR beta chains as associated with cytomegalovirus. In a later genetic analysis, a missense DCLRE1C variant was associated with V-gene and J-gene trimming of TCR beta chains, and the association was replicated in an independent cohort. Because counts were too low, seventeen rarely observed V segments, including chromosome 9 orphons, were excluded from the earlier analysis of around 640 of the donors. The classifier was reported to diagnose cytomegalovirus status with high specificity and sensitivity in both the original and validation cohorts. In a later analysis, HLA-associated TCR beta chains were found to be more clonally expanded and to have lower generation probabilities than equally common non-associated chains. Most TCR sequences were observed very rarely across donors, whereas some public TCRs were present in many individuals.

With respect to this clone: No antigen is known for it. Base qualities are not recorded, but no much larger clone differs from it by a single base.

The cohort consisted of 650 to 850 healthy bone marrow donors. At the time of sampling, all cohort members were nominally healthy, though unrecorded immune exposures were likely present. The donor tested CMV seronegative and was one of the 352 seronegative cohort members. A peripheral blood sample was collected from each donor, and TCR beta sequencing was performed on peripheral blood mononuclear cells. Genomic DNA was extracted from the blood cell samples with the Qiagen DNeasy Blood Extraction Kit. Library preparation used the immunoSEQ multiplex PCR assay. For the multiplex PCR, a mixture combining 60 forward primers for TCR Vbeta segments and 13 reverse primers for TCR Jbeta segments was used. A multiplex PCR assay on genomic DNA amplified the CDR3 region of rearranged TCR beta genes. The amplified TCR beta libraries were sequenced on the Illumina HiSeq System as 87-base-pair reads. As for the authors' bioinformatics: Across the 700 or so repertoires, a later analysis counted tens of millions of unique TCR beta chains, about 10 million of which were shared by at least two donors. Raw reads were error-corrected and collapsed into unique sequences with a nearest-neighbor algorithm that merged closely related sequences to remove PCR and sequencing errors. To assign V, D and J gene segments, CDR3 sequences were aligned to IMGT reference sequences. For a sequence to be retained, a match of at least six nucleotides to both a V gene segment and a J gene segment was required. Rearrangements were classified as productive when the CDR3 lacked stop codons and remained in frame with V and J, and all other rearrangements were classified as non-productive. Following IMGT convention, CDR3 was defined as the stretch from the second conserved V-encoded cysteine up to the conserved J-encoded phenylalanine. Sequences without an unambiguous match to a single V gene segment were excluded from the earlier analysis of about 600 of the donors. An earlier analysis of a few hundred of the donors called V segments functional above 56.7% productive rearrangements and segregating when the between-donor standard deviation exceeded 5%. To diagnose cytomegalovirus status from the catalog of TCR beta chain sequences, a statistical classification framework was built. In a later analysis, TCR nucleotide sequences were compared against IMGT/GENE-DB human TR gene sequences so that V and J genes could be assigned. In a later analysis, CDR3 sequences and most-parsimonious VDJ recombination scenarios were assigned using the TCRdist pipeline. In a later analysis, each TCR beta chain was defined by its CDR3 amino acid sequence together with its V-gene family, and reads without a unique V-gene family were excluded. As a way to deal with suspected cross-contamination and a sequencing artifact, a later analysis dropped approximately 590 nucleotide sequences that were highly shared and had low generation probability. A later analysis calculated a clonal expansion index for each public chain from normalized within-repertoire ranks of inferred template counts. Generation probabilities in a later analysis came from a VDJ recombination model fitted to out-of-frame rearrangements, and those results were checked against IGoR. Hypergeometric tests were used in a later analysis to score TCR-TCR, TCR-HLA and TCR-CMV co-occurrence, with a repertoire-size bias correction applied to the TCR pairs. False discovery rates were estimated in a later analysis by permuting HLA or CMV assignments 20 times. In a later analysis, co-occurring TCRs were grouped using DBSCAN, with TCRdist sequence similarity added in when clustering inside HLA-allele-positive subsets. Co-occurrence clustering excluded repertoires with fewer than 30,000 or more than 120,000 public chains, plus five with anomalous nucleotide sharing. Sourced from immuneACCESS, this table was stored by TCRdb with only in-frame sequences that have V and J called. A share of the clones is absent; for the studies checked, an unresolved V gene accounts for under half, and the remainder has no known explanation. The D gene and trimming were derived from the DNA, and the V and J assignments and clone size from that table. Counted in this sample were around 140,000 clones; around two thirds of them appeared once. The top ten hold 1.5% to 2% of the sample.

Sample: PBMCs. This chain is built from TRBV15 and TRBJ2-2, and 14 bases in between align with TRBD2. This clonotype was obtained from a woman under 30 in good health and CMV-seronegative. The DNA sequence follows: TGTGCCACCAGCAGATGGGGGACTAGCGGGAGCACCGGGGAGCTGTTTTTT. This translates into CATSRWGTSGSTGELFF.